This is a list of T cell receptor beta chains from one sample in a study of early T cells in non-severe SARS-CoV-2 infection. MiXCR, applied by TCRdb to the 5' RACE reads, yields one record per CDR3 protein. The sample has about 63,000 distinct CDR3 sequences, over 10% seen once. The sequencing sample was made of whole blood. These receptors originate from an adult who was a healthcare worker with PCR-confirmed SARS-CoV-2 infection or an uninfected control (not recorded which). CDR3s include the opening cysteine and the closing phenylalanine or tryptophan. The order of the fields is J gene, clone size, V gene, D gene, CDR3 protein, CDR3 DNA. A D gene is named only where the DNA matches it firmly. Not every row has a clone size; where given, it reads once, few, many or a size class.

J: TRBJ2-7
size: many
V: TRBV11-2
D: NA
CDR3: CASSLDVSASFSYEQYF
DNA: TGTGCCAGCAGCTTAGACGTGTCGGCGAGTTTTAGTTACGAGCAGTACTTC

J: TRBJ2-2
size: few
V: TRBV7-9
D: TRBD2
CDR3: CASSPDTSGGAFGELFF
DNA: TGTGCCAGCAGCCCCGATACTAGCGGGGGGGCCTTCGGGGAGCTGTTTTTT

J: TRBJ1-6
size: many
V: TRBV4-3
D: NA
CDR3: CASSQDLLRSYNSPLHF
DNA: TGCGCCAGCAGCCAAGATCTTCTACGCTCCTATAATTCACCCCTCCACTTT

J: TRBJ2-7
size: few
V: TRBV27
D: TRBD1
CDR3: CASRRTGVYEQYF
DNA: TGTGCCAGCAGAAGGACAGGCGTTTACGAGCAGTACTTC

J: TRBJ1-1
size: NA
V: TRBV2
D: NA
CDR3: CASNQGLRMNTEAFF
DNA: TGTGCCAGCAATCAGGGCCTGAGGATGAACACTGAAGCTTTCTTT

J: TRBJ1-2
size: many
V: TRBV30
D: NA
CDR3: CAWTQGSGYTF
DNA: TGTGCCTGGACCCAGGGTAGTGGCTACACCTTC

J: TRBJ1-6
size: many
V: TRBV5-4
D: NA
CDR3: CASSLAGRASPLHF
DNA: TGTGCCAGCAGCTTGGCGGGGAGGGCTTCACCCCTCCACTTT

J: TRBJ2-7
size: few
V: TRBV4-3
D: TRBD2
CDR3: CASSQRTGGTYEQYF
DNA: TGCGCCAGCAGCCAAAGGACGGGGGGGACCTACGAGCAGTACTTC

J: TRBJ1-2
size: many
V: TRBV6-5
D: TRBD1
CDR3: CASREFGDRAGYTF
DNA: TGTGCCAGCAGAGAATTCGGAGACAGGGCTGGCTACACCTTC

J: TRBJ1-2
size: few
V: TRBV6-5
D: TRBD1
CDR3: CASSYTDRDYGYTF
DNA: TGTGCCAGCAGTTACACCGACAGGGACTATGGCTACACCTTC

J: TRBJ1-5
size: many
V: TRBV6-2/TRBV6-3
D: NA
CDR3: CASRPDGDSNQPQHF
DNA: TGTGCCAGCAGACCGGACGGGGATAGCAATCAGCCCCAGCATTTT

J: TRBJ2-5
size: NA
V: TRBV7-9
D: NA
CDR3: CASSLEWTEQETQYF
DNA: TGTGCCAGCAGCTTAGAATGGACAGAACAAGAGACCCAGTACTTC

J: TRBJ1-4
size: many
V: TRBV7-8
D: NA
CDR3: CASSKKEPGYADEKLFF
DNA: TGTGCCAGCAGCAAAAAAGAACCGGGCTACGCGGATGAAAAACTGTTTTTT

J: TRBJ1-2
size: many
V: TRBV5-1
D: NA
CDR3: CASSFPGSPLGYTF
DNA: TGCGCCAGCAGCTTTCCAGGCTCCCCTCTTGGCTACACCTTC

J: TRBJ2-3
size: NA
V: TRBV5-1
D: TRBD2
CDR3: CASSSQRGPDTQYF
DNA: TGCGCCAGCAGCTCACAGCGGGGTCCAGATACGCAGTATTTT

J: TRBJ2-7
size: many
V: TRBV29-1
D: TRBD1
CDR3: CSCLDRDTYEQYF
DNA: TGCAGTTGTCTCGACAGGGATACCTACGAGCAGTACTTC

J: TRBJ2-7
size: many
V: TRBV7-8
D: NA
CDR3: CASSLTNYEQYF
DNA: TGTGCCAGCAGCTTAACTAACTACGAGCAGTACTTC

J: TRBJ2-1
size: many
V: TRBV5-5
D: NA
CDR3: CASSFRAPSGNEQFF
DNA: TGTGCCAGCAGCTTCCGGGCCCCTTCGGGGAATGAGCAGTTCTTC

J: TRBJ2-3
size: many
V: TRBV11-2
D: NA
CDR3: CASSYTVGGSSTDTQYF
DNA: TGTGCCAGCAGCTACACTGTAGGCGGATCTTCCACAGATACGCAGTATTTT

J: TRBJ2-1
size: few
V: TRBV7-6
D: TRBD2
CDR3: CASSFIAGGLSEQFF
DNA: TGTGCCAGCAGCTTCATAGCGGGGGGGCTAAGTGAGCAGTTCTTC

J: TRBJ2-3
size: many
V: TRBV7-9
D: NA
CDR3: CASSLGVGDSTDTQYF
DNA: TGTGCCAGCAGCTTAGGAGTGGGGGACAGCACAGATACGCAGTATTTT

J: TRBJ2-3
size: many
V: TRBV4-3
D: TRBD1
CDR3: CASSPRTGDTDTQYF
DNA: TGCGCCAGCAGCCCCCGGACAGGGGACACAGATACGCAGTATTTT

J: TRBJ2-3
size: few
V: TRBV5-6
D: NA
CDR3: CASSLIGGAGDTQYF
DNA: TGTGCCAGCAGCTTGATAGGGGGGGCTGGAGATACGCAGTATTTT

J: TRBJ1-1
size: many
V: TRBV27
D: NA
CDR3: CASSLTGPNTEAFF
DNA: TGTGCCAGCAGTTTAACGGGGCCGAACACTGAAGCTTTCTTT

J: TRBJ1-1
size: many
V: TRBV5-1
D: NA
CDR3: CASSLALQARTEAFF
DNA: TGCGCCAGCAGCTTGGCGTTACAGGCGCGAACTGAAGCTTTCTTT

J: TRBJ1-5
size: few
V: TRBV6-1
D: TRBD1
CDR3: CASSGTGRSNQPQHF
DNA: TGTGCCAGCTCCGGGACAGGGCGGAGCAATCAGCCCCAGCATTTT

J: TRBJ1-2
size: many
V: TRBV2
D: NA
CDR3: CASHRDGYTF
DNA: TGTGCCAGCCACAGGGACGGCTACACCTTC

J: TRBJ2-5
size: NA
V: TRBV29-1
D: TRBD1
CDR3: CSVQGDRRETQYF
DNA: TGCAGCGTCCAAGGGGACAGAAGAGAGACCCAGTACTTC

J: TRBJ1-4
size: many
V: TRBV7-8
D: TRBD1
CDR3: CASSAGTGFGEKLFF
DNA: TGTGCCAGCAGCGCCGGGACAGGGTTCGGTGAAAAACTGTTTTTT

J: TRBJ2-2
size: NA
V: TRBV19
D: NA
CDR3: CASSIGRNTGELFF
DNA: TGTGCCAGTAGTATCGGTCGGAACACCGGGGAGCTGTTTTTT

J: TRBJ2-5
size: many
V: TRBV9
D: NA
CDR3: CASSVGLSLQETQYF
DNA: TGTGCCAGCAGCGTAGGGCTCAGCCTCCAAGAGACCCAGTACTTC

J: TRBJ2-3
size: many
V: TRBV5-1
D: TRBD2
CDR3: CASSLISGGTTDTQYF
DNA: TGCGCCAGCAGCTTGATCAGCGGGGGGACCACAGATACGCAGTATTTT

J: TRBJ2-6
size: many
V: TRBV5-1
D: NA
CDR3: CASSRPDPSGANVLTF
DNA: TGCGCCAGCAGCCGCCCCGACCCCTCTGGGGCCAACGTCCTGACTTTC

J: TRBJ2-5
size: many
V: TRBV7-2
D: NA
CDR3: CASSLVQRETQYF
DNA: TGTGCCAGCAGCTTAGTTCAGCGAGAGACCCAGTACTTC

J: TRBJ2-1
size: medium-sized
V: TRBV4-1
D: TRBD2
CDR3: CASRDLGGGSSYNEQFF
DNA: TGCGCCAGCAGGGACTTGGGGGGAGGGAGCTCCTACAATGAGCAGTTCTTC

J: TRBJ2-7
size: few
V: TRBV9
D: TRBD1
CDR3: CASSPSGTGRYEQYF
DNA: TGTGCCAGCAGCCCGAGTGGGACAGGGAGGTACGAGCAGTACTTC

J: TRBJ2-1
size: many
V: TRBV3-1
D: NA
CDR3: CASSQDNLGGLSPENEQFF
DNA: TGTGCCAGCAGCCAAGATAATCTAGGAGGGCTGTCCCCCGAAAATGAGCAGTTCTTC

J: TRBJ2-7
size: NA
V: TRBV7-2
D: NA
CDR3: CASSLQVYEQYF
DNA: TGTGCCAGCAGCTTACAGGTATACGAGCAGTACTTC

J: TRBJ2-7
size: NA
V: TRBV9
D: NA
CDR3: CASSVEGDEQYF
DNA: TGTGCCAGCAGCGTAGAAGGGGACGAGCAGTACTTC

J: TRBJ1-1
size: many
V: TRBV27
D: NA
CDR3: CASSLLGQNTEAFF
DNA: TGTGCCAGCAGTTTATTGGGACAGAACACTGAAGCTTTCTTT

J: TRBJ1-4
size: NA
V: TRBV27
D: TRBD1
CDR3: CASSLRPDREDEKLFF
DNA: TGTGCCAGCAGTCTCCGACCGGACAGGGAGGATGAAAAACTGTTTTTT

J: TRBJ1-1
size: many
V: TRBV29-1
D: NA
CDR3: CSVDLTLTWEYMNTEAFF
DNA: TGCAGCGTAGACCTTACGTTAACTTGGGAATATATGAACACTGAAGCTTTCTTT

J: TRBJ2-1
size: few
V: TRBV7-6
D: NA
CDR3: CASSLGASYNEQFF
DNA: TGTGCCAGCAGCTTAGGGGCCTCCTACAATGAGCAGTTCTTC

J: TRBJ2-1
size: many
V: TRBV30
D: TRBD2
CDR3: CAWRSDIGRYNEQFF
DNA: TGTGCCTGGAGGTCGGACATCGGGAGGTACAATGAGCAGTTCTTC

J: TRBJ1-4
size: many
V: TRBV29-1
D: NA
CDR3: CSVRVANEKLFF
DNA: TGCAGCGTTAGGGTGGCTAATGAAAAACTGTTTTTT

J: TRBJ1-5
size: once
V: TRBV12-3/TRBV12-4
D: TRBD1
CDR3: CASSFHRGPNNQPQHF
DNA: TGTGCCAGCAGCTTCCACAGGGGGCCGAACAATCAGCCCCAGCATTTT

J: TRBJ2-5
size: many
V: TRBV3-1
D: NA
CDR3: CASSQVRETQYF
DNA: TGTGCCAGCAGCCAAGTTCGCGAGACCCAGTACTTC

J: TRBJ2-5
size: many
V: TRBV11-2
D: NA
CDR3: CASSNSAGGETQYF
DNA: TGTGCCAGCAGCAATTCGGCAGGAGGAGAGACCCAGTACTTC

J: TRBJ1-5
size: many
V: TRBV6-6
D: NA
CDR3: CASSHGGDQPQHF
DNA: TGTGCCAGCAGCCACGGGGGAGATCAGCCCCAGCATTTT

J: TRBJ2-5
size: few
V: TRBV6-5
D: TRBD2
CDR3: CASGTSGGRETQYF
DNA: TGTGCCAGCGGCACTAGCGGGGGTAGAGAGACCCAGTACTTC

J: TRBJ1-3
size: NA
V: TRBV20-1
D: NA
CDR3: CSATEGRNTIYF
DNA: TGCAGTGCTACTGAGGGAAGAAACACCATATATTTT

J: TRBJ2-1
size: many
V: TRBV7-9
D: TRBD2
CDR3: CASSPLGSGGANEQFF
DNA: TGTGCCAGCAGCCCCCTTGGGAGCGGGGGGGCGAATGAGCAGTTCTTC

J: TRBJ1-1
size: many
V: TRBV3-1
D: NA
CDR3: CASRQQESVPGTFF
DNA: TGTGCCAGCAGACAACAGGAATCCGTACCCGGGACTTTCTTT

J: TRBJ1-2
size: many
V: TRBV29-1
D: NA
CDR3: CSVEETDSPNYGYTF
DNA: TGCAGCGTTGAAGAGACGGACAGTCCCAACTATGGCTACACCTTC